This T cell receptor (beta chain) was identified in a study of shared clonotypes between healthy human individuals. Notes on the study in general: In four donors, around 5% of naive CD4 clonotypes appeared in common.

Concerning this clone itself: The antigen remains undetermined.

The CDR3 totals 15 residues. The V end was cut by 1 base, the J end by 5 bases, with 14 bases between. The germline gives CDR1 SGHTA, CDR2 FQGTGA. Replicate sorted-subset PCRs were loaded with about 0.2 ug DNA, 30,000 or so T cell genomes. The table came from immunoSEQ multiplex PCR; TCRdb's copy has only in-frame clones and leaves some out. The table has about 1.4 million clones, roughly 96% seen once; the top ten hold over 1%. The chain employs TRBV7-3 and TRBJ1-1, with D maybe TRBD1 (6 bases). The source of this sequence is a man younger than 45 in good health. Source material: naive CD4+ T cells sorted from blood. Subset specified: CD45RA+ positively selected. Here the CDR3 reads CASSLIPAQGTEAFF. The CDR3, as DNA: TGTGCCAGCAGCTTAATTCCAGCGCAGGGGACTGAAGCTTTCTTT.